The sequence of this T cell receptor beta chain was determined in a study of cytomegalovirus exposure and HLA in healthy donors. Study overall: Membership in the Caucasian-associated ancestry cluster was found for about 84% of almost 400 genotyped donors.

Study outcomes and limitations: Reports indicated that the classifier achieved high specificity and sensitivity in diagnosing cytomegalovirus status.

The CDR3 is 15 residues long. The germline V and J ends were trimmed by 7 bases and 2 bases, with 15 bases remaining between them. Germline values: CDR1 MNHNS, CDR2 SASEGT. Of note for this clone: What it recognizes is unknown.

Amplification used 60 Vbeta primers and 13 Jbeta primers. Sequenced by immunoSEQ multiplex PCR; TCRdb stores in-frame clones only, minus some. The data contain about 150,000 clones, 79% of them seen just once; the ten biggest clones take up about 5.9%. The chain joins TRBV6-1 to TRBJ1-5; D perhaps matches TRBD1 (5 bases). Sequencing input: PBMCs. The origin of this receptor is a man in his forties or fifties in good health and CMV-seropositive. CDR3 protein: CASIWRGEGNQPQHF. DNA for the CDR3: TGTGCCAGCATATGGCGGGGGGAGGGCAATCAGCCCCAGCATTTT.